This T cell receptor beta chain originates from a study of patients and donors after allogeneic stem cell transplantation. In germline, CDR1 is KGHDR, CDR2 SFDVKD. The CDR3 loop spans 12 amino acids. Trimming cost V 4 bases and J 11 bases, with 11 bases left between them. Via MiXCR, TCRdb re-called the RT-PCR reads, giving one row per CDR3 protein. The sample yields 900,000 to 1,000,000 distinct CDR3 sequences, about 20% seen once. The sequencing sample was made of blood, either unsorted or a sorted T cell fraction (not recorded which). This rearrangement joins TRBV24-1 to TRBJ2-1; maybe TRBD2 (6 bases). This receptor was taken from a human donor who was either an allogeneic HSCT recipient or a stem cell or donor lymphocyte infusion donor (not recorded which). It is not recorded whose cells these are; they may come from a transplant donor. CDR3 bases: TGTGCCACCAGTGAGGGAGGCATACAGCAGTTCTTC. Translated: CATSEGGIQQFF.